This TCR beta chain came from a study of T-cell memory formation after mild COVID-19. This clonotype came up a few times. V lost 2 bases, J lost 10 bases, and 11 bases lay in between. Germline lookup yields CDR1 SEHNR and CDR2 FQNEAQ (reference sequence). The CDR3 runs 12 residues. One entry per CDR3 protein, called by TCRdb with MiXCR from the 5' RACE reads. The table lists fewer than 500,000 distinct CDR3 sequences, roughly 23% of them singletons. The TCR comes from an adult woman who had mild COVID-19 (a few samples of this study predate the infection). Cell type and time point are not known. The rearrangement joins TRBV7-9 to TRBJ1-1; D is unclear. Material: PBMCs or a T cell subset sorted from them (not recorded which). As DNA, the CDR3 is TGTGCCAGCAGCTTAAGCGGCGAGGGAGCTTTCTTT. This gives the protein CASSLSGEGAFF.